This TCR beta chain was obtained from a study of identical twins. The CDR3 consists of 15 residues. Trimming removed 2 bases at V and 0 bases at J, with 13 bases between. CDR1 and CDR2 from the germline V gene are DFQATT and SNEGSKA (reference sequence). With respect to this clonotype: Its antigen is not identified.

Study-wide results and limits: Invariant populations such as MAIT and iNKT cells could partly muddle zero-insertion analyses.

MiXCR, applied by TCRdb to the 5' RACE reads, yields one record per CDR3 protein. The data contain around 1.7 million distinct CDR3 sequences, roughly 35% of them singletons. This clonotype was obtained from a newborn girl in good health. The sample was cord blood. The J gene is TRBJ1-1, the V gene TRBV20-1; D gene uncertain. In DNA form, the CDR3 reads TGCAGTGCTAGACCATCTAAGGGTTTGAACACTGAAGCTTTCTTT. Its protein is CSARPSKGLNTEAFF.